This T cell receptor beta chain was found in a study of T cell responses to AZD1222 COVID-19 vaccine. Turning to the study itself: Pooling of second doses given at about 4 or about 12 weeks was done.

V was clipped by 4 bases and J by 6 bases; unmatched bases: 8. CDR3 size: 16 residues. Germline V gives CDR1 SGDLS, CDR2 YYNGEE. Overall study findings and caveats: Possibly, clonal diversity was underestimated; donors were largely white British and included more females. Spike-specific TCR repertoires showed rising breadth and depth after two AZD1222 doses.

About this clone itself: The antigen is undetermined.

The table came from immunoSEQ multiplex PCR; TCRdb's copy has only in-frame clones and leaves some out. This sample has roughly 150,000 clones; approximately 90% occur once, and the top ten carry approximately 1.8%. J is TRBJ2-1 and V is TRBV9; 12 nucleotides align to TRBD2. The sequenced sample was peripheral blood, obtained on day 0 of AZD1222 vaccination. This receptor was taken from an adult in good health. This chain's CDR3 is CASSFLAGGPSNEQFF. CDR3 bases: TGTGCCAGCAGCTTTCTAGCGGGAGGGCCATCCAATGAGCAGTTCTTC.